This is a list of T cell receptor beta chains from one sample in a study of blood T cell repertoires in COVID-19. Sequencing was performed with immunoSEQ multiplex PCR; in TCRdb, only in-frame clones are kept and a portion is missing. The sample shows about 150,000 clones, roughly 83% of them seen only once. Sequencing was done on a sample of peripheral blood. The origin of the receptors is a woman aged 55 to 70 with acute or convalescent COVID-19. The CDR3 runs from the conserved cysteine through the conserved F or W. The order of the fields is J gene, V gene, D gene, clone size, CDR3 protein, CDR3 DNA. D genes are given only for firm matches. Only part of the rows carry a size: once, few, many, or a class if the clone is expanded.

TRBJ1-2 TRBV12-1 - - CASSLTGANYGYTF TGTGCCAGCAGCTTGACAGGGGCAAACTATGGCTACACCTTC
TRBJ2-3 TRBV6-2/TRBV6-3 - - CASSLDRIQGSTDTQYF TGTGCCAGCAGCTTAGACAGGATACAGGGAAGCACAGATACGCAGTATTTT
TRBJ2-1 TRBV11-3 TRBD2 - CASSRTSGGPQSEQFF TGTGCCAGCAGCCGGACTAGCGGGGGGCCCCAGTCTGAGCAGTTCTTC
TRBJ1-5 TRBV11-2 - - CASSLDYGGWPQHF TGTGCCAGCAGCTTAGATTACGGAGGGTGGCCCCAGCATTTT
TRBJ1-2 TRBV29-1 TRBD1 once CSVPGTGGGYGYTF TGCAGCGTTCCCGGGACAGGGGGCGGCTATGGCTACACCTTC
TRBJ1-6 TRBV28 TRBD1 few CASSFPGQGYSPLHF TGTGCCAGCAGTTTTCCCGGACAGGGATACTCACCCCTCCACTTT
TRBJ1-2 TRBV6-1 TRBD1 - CASSEGGTGGGYGYTF TGTGCCAGCAGTGAAGGGGGGACAGGGGGTGGATATGGCTACACCTTC
TRBJ1-1 TRBV14 - once CASSSQGFRGAFF TGTGCCAGCAGCTCCCAGGGCTTCAGGGGAGCTTTCTTT
TRBJ2-6 TRBV7-3 TRBD2 - CASSLTGGSGANVLTF TGTGCCAGCAGCTTAACGGGAGGGTCCGGGGCCAACGTCCTGACTTTC
TRBJ1-5 TRBV29-1 TRBD1 once CSVGGRGIGQPQHF TGCAGCGTTGGAGGCAGGGGGATTGGACAGCCCCAGCATTTT
TRBJ2-3 TRBV5-1 TRBD2 - CASSWGTSESTDTQYF TGCGCCAGCAGCTGGGGGACTAGCGAAAGCACAGATACGCAGTATTTT
TRBJ1-2 TRBV5-1 - - CASSLEHNYGYTF TGCGCCAGCAGCTTGGAGCATAACTATGGCTACACCTTC
TRBJ1-3 TRBV19 TRBD1 - CASSKDPRSRPRIGQVPSGNTIYF TGTGCCAGTAGTAAGGACCCGAGAAGCCGCCCGAGAATTGGACAGGTCCCCTCTGGAAACACCATATATTTT
TRBJ1-1 TRBV7-9 TRBD1 - CASSRPRTGENTEAFF TGTGCCAGCAGCCGACCACGGACAGGGGAGAACACTGAAGCTTTCTTT
TRBJ1-5 TRBV19 - few CASSIRSGRQPQHF TGTGCCAGTAGTATCAGGTCAGGGCGGCAGCCCCAGCATTTT
TRBJ2-4 TRBV3-1/TRBV3-2 TRBD2 - CASSPGASGGKAKNIQYF TGTGCCAGCAGCCCAGGGGCTAGCGGGGGGAAAGCCAAAAACATTCAGTACTTC
TRBJ2-2 TRBV18 TRBD2 - CASSPTSGVSTGELFF TGTGCCAGCTCACCGACTAGCGGGGTATCTACCGGGGAGCTGTTTTTT
TRBJ1-4 TRBV4-1 TRBD1 - CASSQGQGEKKLFF TGCGCCAGCAGCCAAGGACAGGGTGAGAAAAAACTGTTTTTT
TRBJ1-1 TRBV6-5 TRBD1 - CASSPTGGKNTEAFF TGTGCCAGCAGTCCTACAGGGGGCAAGAACACTGAAGCTTTCTTT
TRBJ1-2 TRBV11-2 - - CASSLGDRSNYGYTF TGTGCCAGCAGCTTAGGCGACAGATCTAACTATGGCTACACCTTC
TRBJ1-4 TRBV2 - - CASSEWSSGEKLFF TGTGCCAGCAGTGAATGGAGTAGTGGCGAAAAACTGTTTTTT
TRBJ1-4 TRBV9 TRBD1 - CASSVVSCQDRPLWWLFF TGTGCCAGCAGCGTAGTTAGCTGCCAGGACAGGCCCCTCTGGTGGCTGTTTTTT
TRBJ1-4 TRBV5-1 TRBD1 - CASSMGTGWEKLFF TGCGCCAGCAGCATGGGGACAGGTTGGGAAAAACTGTTTTTT
TRBJ2-6 TRBV10-1 TRBD1 - CATSAGQGAQGANVLTF TGCGCCACCTCGGCGGGACAGGGGGCGCAAGGGGCCAACGTCCTGACTTTC
TRBJ1-4 TRBV2 - - CASCLREYEKLFF TGTGCCAGCTGCCTCAGGGAATATGAAAAACTGTTTTTT
TRBJ2-7 TRBV30 - once CAWRAGALYEQYF TGTGCCTGGAGGGCGGGGGCCCTCTACGAGCAGTACTTC
TRBJ1-3 TRBV19 - - CASSMGGAWVPGNTIYF TGTGCCAGTAGTATGGGGGGGGCCTGGGTTCCTGGAAACACCATATATTTT
TRBJ1-2 TRBV4-1 TRBD1 - CASSQAQGGGLYGYTF TGCGCCAGCAGCCAAGCTCAGGGGGGCGGACTCTATGGCTACACCTTC
TRBJ1-6 TRBV2 - - CASRVSGISPLHF TGTGCCAGCAGAGTTTCAGGGATTTCACCCCTCCACTTT
TRBJ1-5 TRBV5-4 - once CASSLDLNQPQHF TGTGCCAGCAGCTTGGATCTCAATCAGCCCCAGCATTTT
TRBJ1-2 TRBV9 TRBD1 few CASCRDRGQNYGYTF TGTGCCAGCTGCCGGGACAGGGGGCAAAACTATGGCTACACCTTC
TRBJ2-6 TRBV28 - - CASSLFSSGANVLTF TGTGCCAGCAGCTTGTTTAGCTCTGGGGCCAACGTCCTGACTTTC
TRBJ1-4 TRBV3-1/TRBV3-2 - - CASSLRLSEKLFF TGTGCCAGCAGCCTACGTCTTAGTGAAAAACTGTTTTTT
TRBJ2-3 TRBV12-3/TRBV12-4 - - CASTVTDTQYF TGTGCCAGCACCGTAACAGATACGCAGTATTTT
TRBJ1-3 TRBV28 - - CASSLAENTIYF TGTGCCAGCAGTTTAGCGGAAAACACCATATATTTT
TRBJ2-5 TRBV7-3 TRBD2 few CASSLQRGGQETQYF TGTGCCAGCAGCTTGCAGCGGGGGGGACAAGAGACCCAGTACTTC
TRBJ1-2 TRBV7-2 - once CASSARANYGYTF TGTGCCAGCAGCGCACGGGCTAACTATGGCTACACCTTC
TRBJ2-3 TRBV28 - - CASKGAGTDTQYF TGTGCCAGTAAAGGGGCAGGGACAGATACGCAGTATTTT
TRBJ2-4 TRBV11-2 - - CASRRTVGNIQYF TGTGCCAGCCGGCGGACAGTTGGAAACATTCAGTACTTC
TRBJ1-2 TRBV9 TRBD1 - CASSPTSGQGLNYGYTF TGTGCCAGCAGCCCCACCTCGGGACAGGGTCTTAACTATGGCTACACCTTC
TRBJ1-1 TRBV16 - - CASSPQLGPNTEAFF TGTGCCAGCAGCCCTCAATTGGGGCCGAACACTGAAGCTTTCTTT
TRBJ1-5 TRBV29-1 TRBD1 - CSVAYTGGFNQPQHF TGCAGCGTTGCTTATACAGGGGGATTTAATCAGCCCCAGCATTTT
TRBJ1-2 TRBV6-5 TRBD1 - CASSGQGSSGYTF TGTGCCAGCAGCGGACAGGGCTCCAGTGGCTACACCTTC
TRBJ1-5 TRBV7-9 - - CASSGNREGNQPQHF TGTGCCAGCAGCGGGAACAGGGAGGGTAATCAGCCCCAGCATTTT
TRBJ2-7 TRBV5-1 TRBD1 - CASSTVTGTGKNEQYF TGCGCCAGCAGCACCGTGACCGGGACAGGGAAGAACGAGCAGTACTTC
TRBJ2-1 TRBV2 - - CASKKGGDRYNEQFF TGTGCCAGCAAGAAGGGGGGGGACCGATACAATGAGCAGTTCTTC
TRBJ2-1 TRBV7-3 TRBD1 - CASSLTRDRANEQFF TGTGCCAGCAGCTTAACCCGGGACAGGGCTAATGAGCAGTTCTTC
TRBJ1-4 TRBV20-1 - - CSASLKGVGGKLFF TGCAGTGCTAGTCTCAAGGGTGTAGGGGGAAAACTGTTTTTT
TRBJ1-5 TRBV6-5 TRBD1 - CASSYLGRGPGQPQHF TGTGCCAGCAGTTACCTGGGCAGGGGGCCGGGACAGCCCCAGCATTTT
TRBJ2-5 TRBV2 TRBD2 - CASRFTSGQETQYF TGTGCCAGCAGGTTCACTAGCGGCCAAGAGACCCAGTACTTC
TRBJ1-5 TRBV4-1 - many CASSPSGGGHQPQHF TGCGCCAGCAGCCCATCGGGGGGGGGCCATCAGCCCCAGCATTTT